This T cell receptor (beta chain) came from a study of radiotherapy plus CTLA-4 blockade in lung cancer. Generated by immunoSEQ multiplex PCR, the TCRdb table keeps only in-frame clones and is missing some. The sample includes roughly 50,000 clones, 70% to 80% of them seen just once. V was shortened by 7 bases and J by 0 bases, with 14 bases between the two germline ends. The germline V gene has CDR1 MDHEN and CDR2 SYDVKM. CDR3 size: 15 residues. This clonotype was sampled from a human donor with non-small cell lung cancer who had stable disease on radiotherapy plus ipilimumab. The chain joins TRBV28 to TRBJ2-3; D possibly corresponds to TRBD1 (6 bases). The specimen comprised peripheral blood, sampled from a patient treated with radiotherapy plus ipilimumab. The CDR3 reads CASIRGQTSTDTQYF. DNA of the CDR3: TGTGCCAGCATCCGCGGACAGACAAGCACAGATACGCAGTATTTT.